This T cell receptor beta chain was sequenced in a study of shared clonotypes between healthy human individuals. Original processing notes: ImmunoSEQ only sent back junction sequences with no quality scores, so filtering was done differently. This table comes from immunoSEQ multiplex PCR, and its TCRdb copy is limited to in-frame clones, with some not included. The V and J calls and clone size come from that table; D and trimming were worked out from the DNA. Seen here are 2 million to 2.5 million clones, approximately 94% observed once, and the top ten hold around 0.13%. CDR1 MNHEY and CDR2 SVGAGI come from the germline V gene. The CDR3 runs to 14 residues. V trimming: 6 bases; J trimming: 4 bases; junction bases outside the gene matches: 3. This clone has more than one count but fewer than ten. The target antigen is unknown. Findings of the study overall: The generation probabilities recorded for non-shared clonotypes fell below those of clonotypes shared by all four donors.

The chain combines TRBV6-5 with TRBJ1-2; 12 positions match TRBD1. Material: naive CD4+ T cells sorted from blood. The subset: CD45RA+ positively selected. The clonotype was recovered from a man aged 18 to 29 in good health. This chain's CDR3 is CASRGTGGAYGYTF. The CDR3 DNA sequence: TGTGCCAGCAGGGGGACAGGGGGCGCCTATGGCTACACCTTC.